The T cell receptor beta chain described here comes from a study of PD-1 blockade in classical Hodgkin lymphoma. This clone was observed a handful of times. Its matching antigen is unknown. Trimming at V came to 5 bases and at J to 2 bases, leaving 2 bases not matched to a gene. Per the germline V gene, CDR1 is SGHRS and CDR2 is YFSETQ. This CDR3 has 13 residues. Every one of the patients relapsed after autologous stem cell transplantation (brentuximab vedotin exposure was variable). Study-level results: Compared with baseline, CD4+ but not CD8+ TCR diversity had risen significantly by C4D1.

Sequenced by immunoSEQ multiplex PCR; TCRdb stores in-frame clones only, minus some. The sample yields 90,000 to 100,000 clones, roughly 76% seen once. V gene TRBV5-1 combines with J gene TRBJ2-7, with 9 bases aligning to TRBD2. Sequenced here: peripheral blood mononuclear cells (PBMCs), sampled before the second cycle of nivolumab. This clonotype was obtained from a human donor with classical Hodgkin lymphoma. In DNA, the CDR3 is TGCGCCAGCAGTCCTAGCGGGACCTACGAGCAGTACTTC. Residues: CASSPSGTYEQYF. Filled out from reference TRBV5-1 and TRBJ2-7, the complete variable domain reads KAGVTQTPRYLIKTRGQQVTLSCSPISGHRSVSWYQQTPGQGLQFLFEYFSETQRNKGNFPGRFSGRQFSNSRSEMNVSTLELGDSALYLCASSPSGTYEQYFGPGTRLTVT.